The TCR beta chain under discussion was sequenced for a study of OX40 agonist ivuxolimab in advanced cancers. Looking at the study overall: The dose-escalation cohort was approximately 85% male, with a mean age of about 58 years, ranging roughly 20 to 80. Study-wide results and caveats: Partial responders treated at 0.1-3.0 mg/kg exhibited clonal expansion among the lowest measured. In the 0.1 to 3.0 mg/kg range, CD4+ and CD8+ blood T cells had expanded clonally by week 6.

This clone was recorded only once. Its antigen remains unidentified. Method: immunoSEQ multiplex PCR; TCRdb's copy keeps in-frame clones and lacks some. The sample lists around 30,000 clones, 86% occurring once. This CDR3 comprises 15 residues. Germline V lookup: CDR1 SGDLS, CDR2 YYNGEE. Between the trimmed V and J ends, which lost 4 bases and 1 base, there was a span of 14 bases. The chain is built from TRBV9 and TRBJ1-1, with D unresolved. The material was CD4+ or CD8+ T cells sorted from blood, obtained in a trial of the OX40 agonist ivuxolimab. The receptor was isolated from an adult with an advanced solid tumor such as melanoma, head and neck, liver or kidney cancer. Here the CDR3 reads CASSHNAEENTEAFF. DNA for the CDR3: TGTGCCAGCAGCCATAACGCGGAAGAGAACACTGAAGCTTTCTTT.